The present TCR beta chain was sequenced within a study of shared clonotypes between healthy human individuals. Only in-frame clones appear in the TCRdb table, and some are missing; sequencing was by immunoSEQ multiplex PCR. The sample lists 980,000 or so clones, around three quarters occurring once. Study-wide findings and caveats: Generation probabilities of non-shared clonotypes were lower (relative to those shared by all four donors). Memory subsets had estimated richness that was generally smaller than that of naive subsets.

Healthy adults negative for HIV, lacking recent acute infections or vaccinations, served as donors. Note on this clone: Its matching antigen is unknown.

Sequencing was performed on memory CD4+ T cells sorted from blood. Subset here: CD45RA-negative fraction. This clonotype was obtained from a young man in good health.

CDR3 sequence reads: CASSPGGTGNTGELFF. Written as DNA, the CDR3 is TGTGCCAGCAGTCCTGGGGGGACAGGGAACACCGGGGAGCTGTTTTTT. The chain carries TRBV6-6 and TRBJ2-2; 8 positions agree with TRBD1. The CDR3 totals 16 residues. Germline CDR1 and CDR2: MNHNY and SVGAGI (reference sequence). J was trimmed by 1 base and V by 5 bases; bases with no gene match: 6.